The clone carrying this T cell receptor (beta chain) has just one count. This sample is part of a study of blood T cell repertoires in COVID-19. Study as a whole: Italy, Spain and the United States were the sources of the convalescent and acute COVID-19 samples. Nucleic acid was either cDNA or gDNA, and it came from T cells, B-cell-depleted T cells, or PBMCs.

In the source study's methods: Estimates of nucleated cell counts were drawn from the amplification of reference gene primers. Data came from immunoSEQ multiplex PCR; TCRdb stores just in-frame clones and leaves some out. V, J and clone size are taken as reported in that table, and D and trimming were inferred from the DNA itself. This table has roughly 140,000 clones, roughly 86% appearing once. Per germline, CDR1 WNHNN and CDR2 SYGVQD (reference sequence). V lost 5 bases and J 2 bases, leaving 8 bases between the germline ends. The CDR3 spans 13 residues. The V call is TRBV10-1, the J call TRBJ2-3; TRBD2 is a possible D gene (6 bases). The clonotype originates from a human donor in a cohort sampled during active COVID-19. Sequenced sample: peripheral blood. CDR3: CASSRGSTDTQYF. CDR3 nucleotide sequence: TGCGCCAGCAGTCGGGGGTCCACAGATACGCAGTATTTT.